The rows below give T cell receptor beta chains drawn from one sample of a study of T cells in localized non-small cell lung cancer. Data came from immunoSEQ multiplex PCR; TCRdb stores just in-frame clones and leaves some out. This table has about 33,000 clones, approximately 80% appearing once. This sample comprised peripheral blood, obtained before any cancer treatment. The receptor set was obtained from a male donor at least 60 years old with stage II squamous cell lung carcinoma. Each CDR3 is given with its conserved first and last residue. The order of the fields is D gene, CDR3 length, clone size, V gene, J gene, CDR3 protein, CDR3 DNA. D genes are given only for firm matches. Not all rows give a size; the values are once, few, many and, for expanded clones, a class.

>.|15|once|TRBV30|TRBJ1-5
CAWSRGDGANQPQHF
TGTGCCTGGAGTAGGGGGGACGGGGCCAATCAGCCCCAGCATTTT
>.|17|once|TRBV7-3|TRBJ2-7
CASSLTPLGQGFGEQYF
TGTGCCAGCAGCTTAACCCCTCTCGGGCAGGGATTCGGCGAGCAGTACTTC
>TRBD1|15|.|TRBV9|TRBJ2-5
CASSARRTGQETQYF
TGTGCCAGCAGCGCTCGAAGGACAGGGCAAGAGACCCAGTACTTC
>.|15|few|TRBV27|TRBJ1-6
CASTPSRDFNSPLHF
TGTGCCAGCACCCCCTCGCGGGATTTCAATTCACCCCTCCACTTT
>.|15|once|TRBV7-8|TRBJ1-2
CASSPWTGLNYGYTF
TGTGCCAGCAGCCCCTGGACGGGCTTAAACTATGGCTACACCTTC
>.|14|once|TRBV11-2|TRBJ1-1
CASSPSPNRAEAFF
TGTGCCAGCAGTCCCAGCCCGAACAGGGCTGAAGCTTTCTTT
>.|19|.|TRBV18|TRBJ2-4
CASSPRATEGVLAKNIQYF
TGTGCCAGCTCACCACGGGCCACGGAAGGCGTTCTAGCCAAAAACATTCAGTACTTC
>.|13|.|TRBV6-1|TRBJ2-1
CASKEVSYNEQFF
TGTGCCAGCAAAGAAGTCTCCTACAATGAGCAGTTCTTC
>TRBD1|12|.|TRBV11-3|TRBJ1-1
CASSFRDREAFF
TGTGCCAGCAGCTTCCGGGACAGGGAAGCTTTCTTT
>TRBD1|16|.|TRBV5-1|TRBJ1-4
CASSLAVGTANEKLFF
TGCGCCAGCAGCTTGGCCGTCGGGACAGCTAATGAAAAACTGTTTTTT
>TRBD2|16|.|TRBV9|TRBJ2-5
CASSARPAGGGETQYF
TGTGCCAGCAGCGCACGACCAGCGGGAGGAGGTGAGACCCAGTACTTC
>TRBD1|14|.|TRBV4-1|TRBJ1-5
CASSQGQGGKPQHF
TGCGCCAGCAGCCAAGGACAGGGAGGGAAGCCCCAGCATTTT
>TRBD1|15|few|TRBV5-1|TRBJ1-1
CASSISGTGGTEAFF
TGCGCCAGCAGCATCTCCGGGACAGGGGGCACTGAAGCTTTCTTT
>.|14|.|TRBV6-5|TRBJ2-2
CASSYYSNTGELFF
TGTGCCAGCAGTTACTACAGTAACACCGGGGAGCTGTTTTTT
>.|15|many|TRBV7-2|TRBJ2-5
CASSSLFGDSETQYF
TGTGCCAGCAGCTCCCTGTTTGGCGATTCGGAGACCCAGTACTTC
>.|14|.|TRBV9|TRBJ1-1
CASSVQPMNTEAFF
TGTGCCAGCAGCGTACAGCCCATGAACACTGAAGCTTTCTTT
>.|15|.|TRBV5-4|TRBJ1-2
CASSLESGLTRGYTF
TGTGCCAGCAGCTTGGAGTCAGGACTAACGAGGGGCTACACCTTC
>.|12|.|TRBV7-2|TRBJ2-5
CASSLYGLTQYF
TGTGCCAGCAGCTTATATGGCCTTACCCAGTACTTC